Shown below are 5 T cell receptor beta chains from a single sample sequenced in a study of tumor and adjacent non-tumor tissue in lung cancer (dated by TCRdb to the late 2010s). The library was built by means of multiplex PCR. Sequencer: Illumina HiSeq 2500. TCRbeta libraries were built by three rounds of nested PCR using primers (Table S4), following protocols modified from ARM-PCR. Using fastp trimming at Q25 and MiXCR clonotype assembly, TCRdb reanalyzed the public sequencing data and kept in-frame beta chains. Rows matching on CDR3 protein sequence are summarized as one entry with the most common DNA and genes. The sample includes fewer than 90,000 distinct CDR3 sequences, with more than 75% observed a single time. Jointly, the top ten make up 21% of the sample. RNA was isolated from bulk, unsorted tissue, and RNA quality was assessed with a NanoDrop ND-1000 and an Agilent 2100. The normal lung samples consisted of distant non-tumor tissue collected more than 3 cm from the tumor edge.

What was sequenced was distant non-tumor lung tissue. These receptors were taken from a woman aged 45-60 years with non-small cell lung cancer.

This clonotype has only one observation. The V gene is TRBV6-5, the J gene TRBJ1-5; D is uncertain. Trimming left V 8 bases short and J 4 bases short, with 21 bases between. This CDR3 contains 16 residues. Germline CDR1 and CDR2: MNHEY and SVGAGI. The chain's CDR3 is CASCVRGQDSNQPQHF. CDR3 sequence (DNA): TGTGCCAGCTGTGTGCGAGGCCAAGATAGTAATCAGCCCCAGCATTTT.

Concerning this clonotype itself: A much larger clone is a single base away; this may be a read error. This CDR3 is missing its conserved last phenylalanine or tryptophan, likely due to a read error. The V call is TRBV12-3 or TRBV12-4, the J call TRBJ2-7, with a tentative D call TRBD2 (6 bases). Trimming shortened V by 3 bases and J by 6 bases, and 9 bases separated the two germline ends. This CDR3 contains 12 residues. The CDR3 sequence: CASSFGGSEQYL. CDR3 nucleotide sequence: TGTGCCAGCAGTTTTGGGGGGAGCGAGCAGTACCTC.

The sample holds one count of this clonotype. The CDR3 nucleotides read TGCAGAGTTCCCTCAGCGATTAGCACCTACGAGCAGTACTTC. Its protein is CRVPSAISTYEQYF. The chain has TRBV29-1 and TRBJ2-7, with D hard to call. The CDR3 totals 14 residues. Germline V lookup: CDR1 SQVTM, CDR2 ANQGSEA.

Remarks on this clonotype: Sequence at one end of the junction differs from germline and may be a read error. The chain uses TRBV20-1 and TRBJ2-1, with 11 positions matching TRBD2. Germline V gene sequence: CDR1 DFQATT, CDR2 SNEGSKA (reference sequence). The CDR3 runs 15 residues. Here the CDR3 DNA reads TGCAGTACACGCCTTGGGACTAGCGGCTACAATGAGCAATTCTTC. Translation gives CSTRLGTSGYNEQFF.

Comments on this clonotype: No conserved phenylalanine or tryptophan ends this CDR3, so it is likely a read error. The DNA is left out, because the CDR3 cannot be placed on it with certainty; the CDR3 is given as TCRdb lists it. J is TRBJ2-1 and V is TRBV12-3 or TRBV12-4; the table's TRBD1 call for D was not verified on the DNA. The CDR3 extends over 13 residues, inclusive of both ends. CDR3 loop: CASSLGSGDEQLI.